Listed here are 11 T cell receptor beta chains from one sample, sequenced in a study of blood T cells in healthy people across ages. For the second PCR, which ran for 7 to 11 cycles, a sample-barcoded 5' primer and a J-beta primer mix were used. TCRdb itself ran the 5' RACE reads through MiXCR, one entry per CDR3 protein. The data show hundreds of thousands of distinct CDR3 sequences, about 30% seen once. The sample was blood. The receptors derive from an elderly woman in good health.

The sample holds many counts of this clonotype. V and J are TRBV4-1 and TRBJ2-1; 12 bases fit TRBD2. CDR1 and CDR2 (germline): MGHRA, YSYEKL. Trimming at V came to 4 bases and at J to 9 bases, leaving 13 bases not matched to a gene. This CDR3 is 17 amino acids long. CDR3 residues: CASSRVSASGGAVEQFF. CDR3 nucleotide sequence: TGCGCCAGCAGCCGAGTATCGGCTAGCGGGGGGGCCGTTGAGCAGTTCTTC.

With regard to this clonotype: Just one base apart from a much larger clone, this may be a read error. The V and J genes are TRBV12-3 or TRBV12-4 and TRBJ2-5, with D unclear. The CDR3 contains 15 residues. CDR3 DNA sequence: TGTGCCGGCAGCCAAGATTCCGGGTCCCAAGAGACCCAGTACTTC. Its translation: CAGSQDSGSQETQYF.

This clonotype was observed a handful of times. This could be a read error, since a much larger clone is one nucleotide away. The V call is TRBV6-6, the J call TRBJ2-1, with 9 bases matching TRBD2. The end of the DNA fits TRBJ2-7 better, so the J call may be wrong. CDR3 length: 15 amino acids. Germline CDR1 MNHNY, CDR2 SVGAGI (reference sequence). The DNA of the CDR3 is TGTGCCAGCAGGCCAGCGGGGGGCTCCTACAATGAGCAGTACTTC. It encodes CASRPAGGSYNEQYF.

This clonotype was found a few times. This may arise from a read error, as a much more abundant clone is one base away. This chain joins TRBV3-1 and TRBJ2-5; perhaps D is TRBD1 or TRBD2 (6 bases each). Germline CDR1 is LGHDT and CDR2 is YNNKEL (reference sequence). The germline V and J ends were trimmed by 0 bases and 11 bases, with 19 bases remaining between them. The CDR3 length is 15 residues. Here the CDR3 reads CASSQDPGADNEQYF. The DNA of the CDR3 is TGTGCCAGCAGCCAAGATCCGGGGGCCGACAATGAGCAGTACTTC.

A note on this clonotype: A read error may be the cause here, since a much bigger clone is one base away. J is TRBJ2-1 and V is TRBV18, with unresolved D. CDR3 length equals 15 residues. Trimming left V 3 bases short and J 2 bases short, with 11 bases between. CDR1 KGHSH and CDR2 LQKENI come from the germline V gene. Here the CDR3 reads CASSPAQGPYNEQFF. The CDR3 DNA reads as TGTGCCAGCTCACCCGCCCAAGGGCCCTACAATGAGCAGTTCTTC.

This clonotype occurred a few times. The gene calls are TRBV5-5 and TRBJ2-3; 10 bases agree with TRBD2. Germline V gives CDR1 SGHKS, CDR2 YYEKEE (reference sequence). The CDR3 loop spans 16 amino acids. The ends lost 1 base at V and 2 bases at J; junction bases unmatched: 4. DNA of the CDR3: TGTGCCAGCAGCTTGCGGACTAGCGGAATCACAGATACGCAGTATTTT. Translation gives CASSLRTSGITDTQYF.

This clonotype was counted a few times. The chain is built from TRBV30 and TRBJ1-2, with D unclear. The germline V gene has CDR1 GTSNPN and CDR2 SVGIG (reference sequence). The ends were cut back, 4 bases at V and 1 base at J, with 10 bases in the middle. The CDR3 spans 13 residues. CDR3 region: CAWNRGLNYGYTF. The CDR3 DNA follows: TGTGCCTGGAATAGAGGGCTTAACTATGGCTACACCTTC.

There are a few counts of this clonotype. The chain has TRBV7-9 and TRBJ2-1; D remains ambiguous. CDR1 is SEHNR and CDR2 is FQNEAQ in the germline V gene (reference sequence). CDR3 length equals 12 residues. Between the trimmed V and J ends, which lost 5 bases and 6 bases, there was a span of 8 bases. The CDR3: CASSPWANEQFF. In DNA form, the CDR3 reads TGTGCCAGCAGCCCTTGGGCCAATGAGCAGTTCTTC.

This clonotype was counted many times. The CDR3 sequence: CASSHGTVYEQYF. CDR3 nucleotide sequence: TGTGCCAGCAGCCATGGGACAGTCTACGAGCAGTACTTC. The chain is built from TRBV9 and TRBJ2-7; 7 bases fit TRBD1. Trimming at V came to 4 bases and at J to 3 bases, leaving 4 bases not matched to a gene. CDR3 length equals 13 residues. Germline V lookup: CDR1 SGDLS, CDR2 YYNGEE.

This clonotype was recorded a few times. The chain combines TRBV9 with TRBJ1-1; D call uncertain. Germline CDR1 is SGDLS and CDR2 is YYNGEE. Trimming stripped 1 base from V and 4 bases from J, with 8 bases between. The CDR3 totals 13 residues. For the CDR3, the DNA is TGTGCCAGCAGCGTAAAGGGTAGCACTGAAGCTTTCTTT. It yields the protein CASSVKGSTEAFF.

This clonotype was observed many times. The chain is built from TRBV20-1 and TRBJ2-7, with D tentatively TRBD1 (7 bases). This CDR3 has 14 residues. Trimming removed 0 bases from V and 5 bases from J, with 14 bases in between. Germline V gene lookup returns CDR1 DFQATT and CDR2 SNEGSKA (reference sequence). The CDR3 is CSAREATGRNEQYF. CDR3 sequence (DNA): TGCAGTGCTAGAGAAGCGACAGGGAGGAACGAGCAGTACTTC.